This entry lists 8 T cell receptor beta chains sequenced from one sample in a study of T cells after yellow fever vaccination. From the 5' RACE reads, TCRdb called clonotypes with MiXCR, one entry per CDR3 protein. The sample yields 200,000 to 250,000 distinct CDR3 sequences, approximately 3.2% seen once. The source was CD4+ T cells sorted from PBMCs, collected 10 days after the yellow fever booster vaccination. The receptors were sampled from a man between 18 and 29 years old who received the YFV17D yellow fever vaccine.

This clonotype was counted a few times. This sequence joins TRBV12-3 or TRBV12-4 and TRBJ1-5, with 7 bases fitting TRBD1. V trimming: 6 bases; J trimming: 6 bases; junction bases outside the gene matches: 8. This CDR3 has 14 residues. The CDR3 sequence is CASRVWAGGQPQHF. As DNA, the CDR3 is TGTGCCAGCAGAGTTTGGGCAGGGGGTCAGCCCCAGCATTTT.

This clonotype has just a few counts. The CDR3 region is CASSFQGRREKLFF. The CDR3 DNA sequence: TGTGCCAGCAGCTTTCAGGGACGTCGTGAAAAACTGTTTTTT. The chain carries TRBV7-2 and TRBJ1-4, with D perhaps matching TRBD1 (5 bases). Per the germline V gene, CDR1 is SGHTA and CDR2 is FQGNSA. V lost 3 bases, J lost 7 bases, and 12 bases lay in between. The CDR3 is 14 amino acids.

In DNA form, the CDR3 reads TGTGCCAGCAGTTTGGGGACCAGGGGCTCCTACGAGCAGTACTTC. Translated, it gives CASSLGTRGSYEQYF. The chain carries TRBV12-3 or TRBV12-4 and TRBJ2-7; a possible D gene is TRBD1 (6 bases). This CDR3 contains 15 residues. The ends were cut back, 3 bases at V and 0 bases at J, with 12 bases in the middle.

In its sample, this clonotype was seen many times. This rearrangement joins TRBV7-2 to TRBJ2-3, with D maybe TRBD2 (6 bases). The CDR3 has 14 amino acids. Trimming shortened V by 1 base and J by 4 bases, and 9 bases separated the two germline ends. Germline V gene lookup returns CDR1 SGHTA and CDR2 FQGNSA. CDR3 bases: TGTGCCAGCAGCTTAGGCGGGGTCCCAGATACGCAGTATTTT. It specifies CASSLGGVPDTQYF.

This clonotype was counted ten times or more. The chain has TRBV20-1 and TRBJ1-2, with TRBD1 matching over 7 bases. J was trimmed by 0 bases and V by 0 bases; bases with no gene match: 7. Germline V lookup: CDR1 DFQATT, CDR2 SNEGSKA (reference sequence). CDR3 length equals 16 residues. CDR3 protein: CSARDRGGSPNYGYTF. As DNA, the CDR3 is TGCAGTGCTAGAGATCGAGGGGGCAGTCCTAACTATGGCTACACCTTC.

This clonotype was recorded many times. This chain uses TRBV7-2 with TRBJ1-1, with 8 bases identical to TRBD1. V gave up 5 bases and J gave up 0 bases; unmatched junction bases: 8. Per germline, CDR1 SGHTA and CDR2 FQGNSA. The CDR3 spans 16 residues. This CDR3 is CASSPRTGLMNTEAFF. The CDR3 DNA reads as TGTGCCAGCAGCCCAAGGACAGGGTTGATGAACACTGAAGCTTTCTTT.

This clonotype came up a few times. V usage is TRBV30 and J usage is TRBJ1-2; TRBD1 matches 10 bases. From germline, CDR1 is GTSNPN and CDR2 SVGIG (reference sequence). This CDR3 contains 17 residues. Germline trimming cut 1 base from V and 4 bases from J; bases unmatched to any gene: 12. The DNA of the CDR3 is TGTGCCTGGAGTGCGGGAATGGGACAGGGGCGTATCTATGGCTACACCTTC. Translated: CAWSAGMGQGRIYGYTF.

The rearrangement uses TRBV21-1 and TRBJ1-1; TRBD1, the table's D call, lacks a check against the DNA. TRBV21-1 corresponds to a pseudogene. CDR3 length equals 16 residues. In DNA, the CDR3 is TGTGCCAGCAGCCCTCGGGGGGACAGGGCAAACACTGAAGCTTTCTTT. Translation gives CASSPRGDRANTEAFF.